Here is one TCR beta chain with its context. This sample is drawn from a study of blood T cell repertoires in COVID-19. TCRdb's copy holds only in-frame clones and misses some; the assay was immunoSEQ multiplex PCR. Of under 250,000 clones in the sample, about 86% were seen once. Germline values: CDR1 LNHDA, CDR2 SQIVND (reference sequence). Trimming cost V 3 bases and J 9 bases, with 11 bases left between them. The CDR3 is 12 residues long. The clonotype comes from a woman aged 55 to 70 with acute or convalescent COVID-19. Sequencing was done on a sample of peripheral blood. J is TRBJ1-1 and V is TRBV19; no definite D call. CDR3 bases: TGTGCCAGTAGTATTCCAAACAGCAAAGCTTTCTTT. It translates to CASSIPNSKAFF.